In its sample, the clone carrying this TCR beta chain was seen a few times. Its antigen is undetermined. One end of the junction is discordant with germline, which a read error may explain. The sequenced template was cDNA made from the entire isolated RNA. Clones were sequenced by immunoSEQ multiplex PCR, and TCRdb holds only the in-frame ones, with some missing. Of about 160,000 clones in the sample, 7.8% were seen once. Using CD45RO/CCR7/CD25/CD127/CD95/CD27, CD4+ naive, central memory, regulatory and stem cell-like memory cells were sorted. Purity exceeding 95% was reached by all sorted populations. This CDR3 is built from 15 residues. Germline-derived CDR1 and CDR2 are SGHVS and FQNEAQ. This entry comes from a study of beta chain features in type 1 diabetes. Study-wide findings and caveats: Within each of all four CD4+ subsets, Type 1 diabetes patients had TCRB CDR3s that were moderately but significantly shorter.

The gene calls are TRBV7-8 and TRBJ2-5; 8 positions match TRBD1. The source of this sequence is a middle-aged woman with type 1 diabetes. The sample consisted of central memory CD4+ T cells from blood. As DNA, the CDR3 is TGTGCCAGCAGCATAGCTCCAGGGGGCCTAGAGACCCAGTACTTC. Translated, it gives CASSIAPGGLETQYF.